This TCR beta chain was obtained from a study of Ad26.COV2.S vaccination and SARS-CoV-2 variants. On this clone: The antigen remains undetermined.

Whole-study results and caveats: Individuals receiving vaccine had higher spike-specific TCR breadth than placebo recipients did. Breadth of non-spike TCRs did not differ between vaccinees and placebo recipients.

Sequencing used immunoSEQ multiplex PCR; TCRdb keeps in-frame clones, though not all of them. In the table there are some 190,000 clones, roughly nine tenths of which are singletons. The receptor's source is a human donor who had recovered from COVID-19. The sample in question was peripheral blood, obtained after recovery from COVID-19.

The CDR3 region is CASSSGQSGLAGDFEQYF. The CDR3 coding sequence is TGTGCCAGCAGCTCGGGACAGTCAGGACTAGCGGGAGATTTCGAGCAGTACTTC. This chain connects TRBV13 to TRBJ2-7; 13 nucleotides align to TRBD2. The CDR3 spans 18 residues. Germline trimming cut 4 bases from V and 6 bases from J; bases unmatched to any gene: 15. Per the germline V gene, CDR1 is PRHDT and CDR2 is FYEKMQ (reference sequence).